This paragraph covers one T cell receptor (beta chain) sequence. The antigen remains unidentified. The data are from a study of T cell responses to AZD1222 COVID-19 vaccine. Notes on the study in general: Unmutated variant regions are reportedly the target of nearly half of TCRs that are spike-specific. With two AZD1222 doses given, Spike-specific TCR breadth and depth both rose. Donors were largely white British and mainly female; clonal diversity was possibly underestimated. Sampling that yielded the repertoires occurred only after the peak T cell response.

Assay used: immunoSEQ multiplex PCR; TCRdb lists only in-frame clones, some missing. The sample lists 140,000 to 150,000 clones; about 92% were seen once. Sequenced material: peripheral blood, taken after recovery from COVID-19. This receptor was identified in an adult who had recovered from COVID-19.

The CDR3 sequence is CASSRQGGQEKLFF. CDR3 bases: TGTGCCAGCAGTAGACAGGGGGGTCAGGAAAAACTGTTTTTT. The rearrangement links TRBV6-5 to TRBJ1-4, with 9 bases that match TRBD1. The CDR3 has 14 amino acids. The junction had 6 bases not matched to a gene; V was cut back by 5 bases and J by 8 bases. From germline, CDR1 is MNHEY and CDR2 SVGAGI.